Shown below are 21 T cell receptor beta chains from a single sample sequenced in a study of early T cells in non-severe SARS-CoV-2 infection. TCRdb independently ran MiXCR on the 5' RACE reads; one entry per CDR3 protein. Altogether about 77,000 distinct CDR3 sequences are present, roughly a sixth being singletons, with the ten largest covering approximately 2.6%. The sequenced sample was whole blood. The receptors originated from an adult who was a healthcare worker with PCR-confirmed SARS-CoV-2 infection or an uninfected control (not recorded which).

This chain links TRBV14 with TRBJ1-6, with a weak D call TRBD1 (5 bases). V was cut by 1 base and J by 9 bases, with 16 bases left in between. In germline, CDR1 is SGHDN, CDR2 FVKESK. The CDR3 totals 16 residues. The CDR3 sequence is CASSQARGSGSSPLHF. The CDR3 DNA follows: TGTGCCAGCAGCCAAGCGAGGGGCTCGGGGAGTTCACCCCTCCACTTT.

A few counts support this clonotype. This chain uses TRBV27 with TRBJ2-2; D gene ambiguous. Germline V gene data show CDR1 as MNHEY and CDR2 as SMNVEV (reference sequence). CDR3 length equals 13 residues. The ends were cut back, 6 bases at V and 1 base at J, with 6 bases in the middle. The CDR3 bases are TGTGCCAGCAGAGGGTGGAACACCGGGGAGCTGTTTTTT. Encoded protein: CASRGWNTGELFF.

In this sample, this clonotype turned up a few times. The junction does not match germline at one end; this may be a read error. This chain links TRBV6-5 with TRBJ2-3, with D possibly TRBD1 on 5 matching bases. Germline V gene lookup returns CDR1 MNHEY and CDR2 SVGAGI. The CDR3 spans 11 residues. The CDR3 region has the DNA TGTGCCAGCCATGGGGCTTTAGTTTTGGATTTT. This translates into CASHGALVLDF.

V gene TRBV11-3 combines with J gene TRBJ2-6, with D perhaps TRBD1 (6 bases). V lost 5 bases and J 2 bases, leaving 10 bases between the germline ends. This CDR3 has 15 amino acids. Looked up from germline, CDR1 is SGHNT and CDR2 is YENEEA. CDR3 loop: CASSPGETGANVLTF. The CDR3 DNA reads TGTGCCAGCAGCCCAGGGGAAACTGGGGCCAACGTCCTGACTTTC.

CDR3 DNA: TGTGCCAGCAGCTCTGGGGGGCCCTATGGCTACACCTTC. Amino acid sequence: CASSSGGPYGYTF. V is TRBV7-9 and J is TRBJ1-2, with D maybe TRBD1 (6 bases). The ends were cut back, 4 bases at V and 4 bases at J, with 10 bases in the middle. Germline CDR1 reads SEHNR; CDR2 reads FQNEAQ (reference sequence). The CDR3 runs 13 residues. The full variable domain, with the rest looked up from reference TRBV7-9 and TRBJ1-2, is DTGVSQNPRHKITKRGQNVTFRCDPISEHNRLYWYRQTLGQGPEFLTYFQNEAQLEKSRLLSDRFSAERPKGSFSTLEIQRTEQGDSAMYLCASSSGGPYGYTFGSGTRLTVV.

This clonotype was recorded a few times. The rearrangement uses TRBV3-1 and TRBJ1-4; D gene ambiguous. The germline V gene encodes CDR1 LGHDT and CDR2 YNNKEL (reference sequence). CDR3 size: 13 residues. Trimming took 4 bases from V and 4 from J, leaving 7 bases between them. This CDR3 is CASSRGGNEKLFF. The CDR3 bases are TGTGCCAGCAGCCGGGGAGGTAATGAAAAACTGTTTTTT. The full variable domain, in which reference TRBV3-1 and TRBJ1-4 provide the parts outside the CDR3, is DTAVSQTPKYLVTQMGNDKSIKCEQNLGHDTMYWYKQDSKKFLKIMFSYNNKELIINETVPNRFSPKSPDKAHLNLHINSLELGDSAVYFCASSRGGNEKLFFGSGTQLSVL.

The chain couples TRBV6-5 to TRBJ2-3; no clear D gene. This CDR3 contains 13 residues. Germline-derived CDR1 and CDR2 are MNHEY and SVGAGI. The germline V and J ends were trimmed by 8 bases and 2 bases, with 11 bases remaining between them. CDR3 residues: CASSRTHTDTQYF. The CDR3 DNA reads TGTGCCAGCTCAAGGACCCACACAGATACGCAGTATTTT.

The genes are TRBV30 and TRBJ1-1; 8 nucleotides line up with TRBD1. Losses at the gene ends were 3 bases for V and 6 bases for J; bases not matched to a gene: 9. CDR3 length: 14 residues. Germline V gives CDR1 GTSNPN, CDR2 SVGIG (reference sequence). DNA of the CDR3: TGTGCCTGGAGGTCGGCAGGGGGCCGCGCTGAAGCTTTCTTT. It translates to CAWRSAGGRAEAFF.

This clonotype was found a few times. The CDR3 DNA reads as TGTGCCAGCAACGGTGATTCACCCCTCCACTTT. Translated, it gives CASNGDSPLHF. The J gene is TRBJ1-6, the V gene TRBV6-6, with D uncertain. This CDR3 region has 11 residues. Germline V gene data show CDR1 as MNHNY and CDR2 as SVGAGI (reference sequence). Trimming removed 7 bases at V and 8 bases at J, with 6 bases between.

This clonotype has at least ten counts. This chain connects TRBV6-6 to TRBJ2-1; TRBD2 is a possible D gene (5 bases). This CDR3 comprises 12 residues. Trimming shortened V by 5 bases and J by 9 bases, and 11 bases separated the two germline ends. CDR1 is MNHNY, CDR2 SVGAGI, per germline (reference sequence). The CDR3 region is CASSPPRGEQFF. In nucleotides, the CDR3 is TGTGCCAGCAGTCCCCCTCGGGGTGAGCAGTTCTTC.

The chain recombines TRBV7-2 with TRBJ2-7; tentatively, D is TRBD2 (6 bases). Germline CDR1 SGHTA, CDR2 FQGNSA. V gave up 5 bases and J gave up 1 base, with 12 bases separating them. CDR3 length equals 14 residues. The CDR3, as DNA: TGTGCCAGCAGCCCCGGGACTGGATCCTACGAGCAGTACTTC. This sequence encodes CASSPGTGSYEQYF.

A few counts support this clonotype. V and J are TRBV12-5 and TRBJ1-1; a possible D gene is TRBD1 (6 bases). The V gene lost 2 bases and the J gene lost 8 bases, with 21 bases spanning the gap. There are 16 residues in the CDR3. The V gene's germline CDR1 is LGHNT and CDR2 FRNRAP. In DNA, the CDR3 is TGTGCTAGTGGTTTGTCTCAGGGGTTCGGTATGGCCGAAGCTTTCTTT. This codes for CASGLSQGFGMAEAFF.

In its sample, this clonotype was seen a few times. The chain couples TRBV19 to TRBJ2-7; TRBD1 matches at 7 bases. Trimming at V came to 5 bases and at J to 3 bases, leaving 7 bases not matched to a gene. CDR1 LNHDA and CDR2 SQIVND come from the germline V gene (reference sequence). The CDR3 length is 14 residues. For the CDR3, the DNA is TGTGCCAGTAGTCCCGACAGGGCGAGCTACGAGCAGTACTTC. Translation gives CASSPDRASYEQYF.

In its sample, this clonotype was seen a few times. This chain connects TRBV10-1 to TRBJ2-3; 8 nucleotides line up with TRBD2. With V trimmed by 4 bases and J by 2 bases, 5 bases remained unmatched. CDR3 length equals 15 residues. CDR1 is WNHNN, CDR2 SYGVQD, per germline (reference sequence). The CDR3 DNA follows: TGCGCCAGCAGTGGTCAGCGGGGGAACACAGATACGCAGTATTTT. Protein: CASSGQRGNTDTQYF.

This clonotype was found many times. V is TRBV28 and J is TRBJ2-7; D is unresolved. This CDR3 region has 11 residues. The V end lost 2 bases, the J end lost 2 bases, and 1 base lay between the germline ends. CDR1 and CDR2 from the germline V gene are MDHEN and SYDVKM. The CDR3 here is CASSLTYEQYF. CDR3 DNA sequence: TGTGCCAGCAGTTTAACCTACGAGCAGTACTTC.

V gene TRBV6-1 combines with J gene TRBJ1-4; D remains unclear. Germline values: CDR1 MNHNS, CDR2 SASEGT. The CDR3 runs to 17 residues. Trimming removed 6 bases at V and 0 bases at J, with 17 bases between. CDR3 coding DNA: TGTGCCAGCAGCCCCCCGTGGGATATCACAACTAATGAAAAACTGTTTTTT. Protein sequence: CASSPPWDITTNEKLFF.

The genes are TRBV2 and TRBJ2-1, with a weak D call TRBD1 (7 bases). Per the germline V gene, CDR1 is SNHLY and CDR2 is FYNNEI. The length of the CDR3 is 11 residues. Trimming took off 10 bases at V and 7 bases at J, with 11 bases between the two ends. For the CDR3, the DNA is TGTGCCACCAGGGGGGAAAATGAGCAGTTCTTC. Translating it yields CATRGENEQFF.

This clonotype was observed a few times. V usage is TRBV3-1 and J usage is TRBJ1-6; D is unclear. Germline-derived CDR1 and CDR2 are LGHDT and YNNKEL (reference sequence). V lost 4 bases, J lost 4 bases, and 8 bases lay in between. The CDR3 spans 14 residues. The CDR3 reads CASSLDPYNSPLHF. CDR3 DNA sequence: TGTGCCAGCAGCCTCGACCCGTATAATTCACCCCTCCACTTT.

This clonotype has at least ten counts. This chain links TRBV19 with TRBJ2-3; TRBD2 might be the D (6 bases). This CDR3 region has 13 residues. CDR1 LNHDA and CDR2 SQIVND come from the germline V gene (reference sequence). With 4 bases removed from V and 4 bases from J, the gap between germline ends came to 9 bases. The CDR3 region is CASSKGLPDTQYF. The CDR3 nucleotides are TGTGCCAGTAGTAAGGGACTTCCAGATACGCAGTATTTT.

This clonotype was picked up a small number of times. The CDR3 region is CASSLNPPGLASPYEQYF. The CDR3 DNA follows: TGTGCCAGCAGTTTAAACCCGCCGGGACTAGCAAGCCCCTACGAGCAGTACTTC. The chain uses TRBV12-3 or TRBV12-4 and TRBJ2-7; 9 bases line up with TRBD2. There are 18 residues in the CDR3. V lost 2 bases, J lost 2 bases, and 13 bases stayed unmatched.

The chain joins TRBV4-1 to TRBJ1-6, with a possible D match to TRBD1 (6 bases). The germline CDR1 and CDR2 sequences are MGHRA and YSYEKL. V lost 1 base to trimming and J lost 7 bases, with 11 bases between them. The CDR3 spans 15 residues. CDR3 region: CASSQATGLNSPLHF. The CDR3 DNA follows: TGCGCCAGCAGCCAAGCAACAGGGTTGAATTCACCCCTCCACTTT.